Below are 26 T cell receptor beta chains sequenced from a single sample in a study of T cell changes during pregnancy in multiple sclerosis. The table came from immunoSEQ multiplex PCR; TCRdb's copy has only in-frame clones and leaves some out. The data show tens of thousands of clones, around nine tenths seen once. The sample here was CD8+ T cells from peripheral blood mononuclear cells, taken in the third trimester of pregnancy. These TCRs come from a female donor with multiple sclerosis, enrolled in a pregnancy study.

The chain combines TRBV7-9 with TRBJ1-4, with 10 positions matching TRBD1. The CDR3 has 15 amino acids. The germline V gene has CDR1 SEHNR and CDR2 FQNEAQ (reference sequence). V trimming: 1 base; J trimming: 7 bases; junction bases outside the gene matches: 3. This chain's CDR3 is CASSLVGQGTEKLFF. The CDR3 DNA follows: TGTGCCAGCAGCTTAGTGGGACAGGGGACTGAAAAACTGTTTTTT.

The chain links TRBV5-6 to TRBJ1-3; D not resolved. This CDR3 contains 14 residues. V was clipped by 2 bases and J by 10 bases, with 16 bases between them. CDR1 SGHDT and CDR2 YYEEEE come from the germline V gene. The CDR3 region is CASSFIDRETTIYF. Here the CDR3 DNA reads TGTGCCAGCAGCTTCATTGACCGGGAAACAACCATATATTTT.

The gene calls are TRBV5-4 and TRBJ2-1, with 8 bases matching TRBD2. The germline CDR1 and CDR2 sequences are SGHNT and YYREEE (reference sequence). The CDR3 has 13 amino acids. J gave up 6 bases and V 4 bases, and 3 bases lay outside the gene matches. CDR3 nucleotide sequence: TGTGCCAGCAGCCCCGGGACTAGCAATGAGCAGTTCTTC. Protein sequence: CASSPGTSNEQFF.

The chain carries TRBV6-6 and TRBJ2-7; TRBD2 matches 9 bases. Per germline, CDR1 MNHNY and CDR2 SVGAGI (reference sequence). V trimming: 4 bases; J trimming: 2 bases; junction bases outside the gene matches: 6. The CDR3 contains 15 residues. In nucleotides, the CDR3 is TGTGCCAGCAGTTCGTTGCGGGGGGGGCCCTACGAGCAGTACTTC. Translated, it gives CASSSLRGGPYEQYF.

The V gene is TRBV11-2, the J gene TRBJ2-7, with unresolved D. The CDR3 is 13 residues long. Trimming cost V 5 bases and J 1 base, with 9 bases left between them. CDR1 is SGHAT, CDR2 FQNNGV, per germline. CDR3 sequence: CASSPGLSYEQYF. Written as DNA, the CDR3 is TGTGCCAGCAGCCCGGGTCTATCCTACGAGCAGTACTTC.

V usage is TRBV9 and J usage is TRBJ2-2; D is possibly TRBD2 (5 bases). Germline V CDR1 and CDR2: SGDLS, YYNGEE. CDR3 length: 17 residues. Trimming removed 0 bases at V and 9 bases at J, with 21 bases between. Here the CDR3 reads CASSVGEQNFGTWELFF. The CDR3 nucleotides are TGTGCCAGCAGCGTAGGGGAGCAGAACTTTGGAACCTGGGAGCTGTTTTTT. The full variable domain, with the rest looked up from reference TRBV9 and TRBJ2-2, is DSGVTQTPKHLITATGQRVTLRCSPRSGDLSVYWYQQSLDQGLQFLIQYYNGEERAKGNILERFSAQQFPDLHSELNLSSLELGDSALYFCASSVGEQNFGTWELFFGEGSRLTVL.

The rearrangement uses TRBV6-4 and TRBJ2-1, with 7 bases lining up with TRBD2. CDR3 size: 15 residues. With V trimmed by 4 bases and J by 5 bases, 8 bases remained unmatched. Per the germline V gene, CDR1 is MRHNA and CDR2 is SNTAGT. In nucleotides, the CDR3 is TGTGCCAGCAGTGTTGGAGCGGGATCGAACAATGAGCAGTTCTTC. It specifies CASSVGAGSNNEQFF.

This sequence joins TRBV5-4 and TRBJ2-7, with TRBD1 identical over 11 bases. After removal of 1 base from V and 6 bases from J, the junction contained 9 bases not matched to a gene. The CDR3 consists of 16 residues. Germline V gene sequence: CDR1 SGHNT, CDR2 YYREEE (reference sequence). CDR3 sequence reads: CASSLRWDRGFGEQYF. CDR3 bases: TGTGCCAGCAGCTTGAGATGGGACAGGGGGTTTGGCGAGCAGTACTTC. Using reference TRBV5-4 and TRBJ2-7 for the parts outside the CDR3, the full variable domain is ETGVTQSPTHLIKTRGQQVTLRCSSQSGHNTVSWYQQALGQGPQFIFQYYREEENGRGNFPPRFSGLQFPNYSSELNVNALELDDSALYLCASSLRWDRGFGEQYFGPGTRLTVT.

The chain links TRBV29-1 to TRBJ2-7; 8 bases agree with TRBD2. Germline CDR1 reads SQVTM; CDR2 reads ANQGSEA. The CDR3 covers 13 residues. Trimming removed 7 bases from V and 4 bases from J; junction bases left unmatched: 9. CDR3 nucleotides: TGCAGCGCCGCGACTAGCGACCGTTACGAGCAGTACTTC. This translates into CSAATSDRYEQYF.

The V gene is TRBV19, the J gene TRBJ2-3, with 11 bases aligning to TRBD2. The CDR3 is 15 amino acids. Looked up from germline, CDR1 is LNHDA and CDR2 is SQIVND (reference sequence). J lost 3 bases, V lost 3 bases, and 2 bases had no gene match. The chain's CDR3 is CASSISGRGTDTQYF. DNA for the CDR3: TGTGCCAGTAGTATTAGCGGGAGGGGGACAGATACGCAGTATTTT.

The V and J genes are TRBV9 and TRBJ1-2; no firm D call. Germline V gives CDR1 SGDLS, CDR2 YYNGEE. V was pared by 2 bases and J by 5 bases, with 13 bases between. The CDR3 has 14 amino acids. CDR3: CASSVRAGEYGYTF. CDR3 bases: TGTGCCAGCAGCGTCCGGGCCGGGGAGTATGGCTACACCTTC.

This clone has just a few counts. For the CDR3, the DNA is TGTGCCAGCAGCTTGGGGGGACTCAAAACCTACGAGCAGTACTTC. Its translation is CASSLGGLKTYEQYF. The V call is TRBV5-6, the J call TRBJ2-7, with D possibly TRBD2 on 6 matching bases. The CDR3 covers 15 residues. The germline V gene has CDR1 SGHDT and CDR2 YYEEEE. Trimming pared 0 bases from V and 2 bases from J, leaving 12 bases between.

The genes are TRBV10-3 and TRBJ1-2; D remains ambiguous. The V end lost 2 bases, the J end lost 8 bases, and 18 bases lay between the germline ends. Germline V CDR1 and CDR2: ENHRY, SYGVKD. The CDR3 sequence is 15 residues long. CDR3 sequence (DNA): TGTGCCATCAGTGAGACAGTCGAACCCCCTCCCGGCTACACCTTC. This translates into CAISETVEPPPGYTF.

The chain links TRBV6-1 to TRBJ2-2, with a weak D call TRBD1 (5 bases). Trimming took 1 base from V and 3 from J, leaving 6 bases between them. Per the germline V gene, CDR1 is MNHNS and CDR2 is SASEGT. This CDR3 has 14 amino acids. The CDR3 DNA is TGTGCCAGCAGTGAAGGGGGCTACACCGGGGAGCTGTTTTTT. Amino acids: CASSEGGYTGELFF.

The chain links TRBV11-2 to TRBJ2-1; TRBD2 matches 10 bases. The germline V gene has CDR1 SGHAT and CDR2 FQNNGV. V shed 5 bases, J shed 2 bases, and the junction held 9 bases outside the gene matches. This CDR3 spans 17 amino acids. Written as DNA, the CDR3 is TGTGCCAGCAGCCTCGGGAGTAGCGGGAGGACCTACAATGAGCAGTTCTTC. Protein sequence: CASSLGSSGRTYNEQFF. Full variable domain (outside the CDR3, taken from reference TRBV11-2 and TRBJ2-1): EAGVAQSPRYKIIEKRQSVAFWCNPISGHATLYWYQQILGQGPKLLIQFQNNGVVDDSQLPKDRFSAERLKGVDSTLKIQPAKLEDSAVYLCASSLGSSGRTYNEQFFGPGTRLTVL.

The genes are TRBV6-5 and TRBJ2-7, with a weak D call TRBD2 (6 bases). Germline V gene data show CDR1 as MNHEY and CDR2 as SVGAGI. The CDR3 loop spans 16 amino acids. V was shortened by 0 bases and J by 0 bases, with 12 bases between the two germline ends. CDR3 bases: TGTGCCAGCAGTTACTCAGTGGGGGAGGCCTCCTACGAGCAGTACTTC. Translating gives CASSYSVGEASYEQYF.

The chain couples TRBV6-6 to TRBJ1-6; tentative D call: TRBD1 (5 bases). The CDR3 spans 14 residues. V lost 6 bases, J lost 3 bases, and 9 bases lay in between. CDR1 is MNHNY and CDR2 is SVGAGI in the germline V gene (reference sequence). The CDR3 is CASSPDSYNSPLHF. Here the CDR3 DNA reads TGTGCCAGCAGCCCCGACAGCTATAATTCACCCCTCCACTTT.

The CDR3 region is CASSNPGLIYNEQFF. DNA of the CDR3: TGTGCCAGCAGCAATCCAGGACTCATCTACAATGAGCAGTTCTTC. The chain links TRBV7-9 to TRBJ2-1; perhaps TRBD2 as D (5 bases). The CDR3 consists of 15 residues. Between the trimmed V and J ends, which lost 5 bases and 3 bases, there was a span of 14 bases. Germline CDR1 reads SEHNR; CDR2 reads FQNEAQ (reference sequence). Drawing the rest from reference TRBV7-9 and TRBJ2-1, the complete variable domain is DTGVSQNPRHKITKRGQNVTFRCDPISEHNRLYWYRQTLGQGPEFLTYFQNEAQLEKSRLLSDRFSAERPKGSFSTLEIQRTEQGDSAMYLCASSNPGLIYNEQFFGPGTRLTVL.

The J gene is TRBJ1-1, the V gene TRBV6-6; tentatively, D is TRBD1 (6 bases). V was clipped by 0 bases and J by 6 bases, with 14 bases between them. From germline, CDR1 is MNHNY and CDR2 SVGAGI (reference sequence). There are 15 residues in the CDR3. The CDR3 spells CASSYSIRGGAEAFF. CDR3 nucleotides: TGTGCCAGCAGTTACTCGATCAGGGGAGGGGCTGAAGCTTTCTTT.

The V and J genes are TRBV5-6 and TRBJ1-5, with D hard to call. V lost 5 bases and J 4 bases, leaving 16 bases between the germline ends. The germline V gene encodes CDR1 SGHDT and CDR2 YYEEEE. The CDR3 length is 15 residues. The CDR3 loop reads CASSSGPVSNQPQHF. The CDR3, as DNA: TGTGCCAGCAGTTCGGGTCCTGTGAGTAATCAGCCCCAGCATTTT.

This sequence joins TRBV29-1 and TRBJ1-1; TRBD1 agrees at 9 bases. The V gene's germline CDR1 is SQVTM and CDR2 ANQGSEA. V lost 6 bases, J lost 6 bases, and 17 bases stayed unmatched. The length of the CDR3 is 16 residues. Here the CDR3 DNA reads TGCAGCGTGCCCGGGACAGGGCTTGTAGCCCCTTCTGAAGCTTTCTTT. Its protein product is CSVPGTGLVAPSEAFF. The full variable domain, with the rest looked up from reference TRBV29-1 and TRBJ1-1, is SAVISQKPSRDICQRGTSLTIQCQVDSQVTMMFWYRQQPGQSLTLIATANQGSEATYESGFVIDKFPISRPNLTFSTLTVSNMSPEDSSIYLCSVPGTGLVAPSEAFFGQGTRLTVV.

The chain joins TRBV5-6 to TRBJ2-1; D gene ambiguous. CDR1 is SGHDT and CDR2 is YYEEEE in the germline V gene. Deletions cut 0 bases from V and 12 bases from J, with 10 bases between. CDR3 length: 12 residues. The CDR3 DNA reads TGTGCCAGCAGCTTGGGGTCCAGTCCGCAGTTCTTC. It encodes CASSLGSSPQFF. The variable domain in full, completed from reference TRBV5-6 and TRBJ2-1, reads DAGVTQSPTHLIKTRGQQVTLRCSPKSGHDTVSWYQQALGQGPQFIFQYYEEEERQRGNFPDRFSGHQFPNYSSELNVNALLLGDSALYLCASSLGSSPQFFGPGTRLTVL.

This chain links TRBV11-2 with TRBJ2-1; D remains ambiguous. Per germline, CDR1 SGHAT and CDR2 FQNNGV. The length of the CDR3 is 13 residues. The ends were cut back, 1 base at V and 4 bases at J, with 5 bases in the middle. CDR3 DNA sequence: TGTGCCAGCAGCTTAGTTCGGTACAATGAGCAGTTCTTC. Its translation is CASSLVRYNEQFF.

The chain is built from TRBV5-6 and TRBJ1-5; D is possibly TRBD1 (6 bases). Germline V gives CDR1 SGHDT, CDR2 YYEEEE. V lost 2 bases, J lost 5 bases, and 14 bases lay in between. CDR3 size: 15 residues. The CDR3: CASSFGGRGYQPQHF. The CDR3 nucleotides are TGTGCCAGCAGCTTCGGAGGGAGGGGGTATCAGCCCCAGCATTTT.

V is TRBV6-1 and J is TRBJ2-7; D call uncertain. The germline V gene has CDR1 MNHNS and CDR2 SASEGT. The CDR3 spans 12 residues. V was clipped by 5 bases and J by 3 bases, with 8 bases between them. The CDR3 DNA sequence: TGTGCCAGCAGTTCCGACTTCTACGAGCAGTACTTC. Translation gives CASSSDFYEQYF.

This clone was seen only once. The rearrangement uses TRBV27 and TRBJ2-7; TRBD1 matches 8 bases. V was clipped by 7 bases and J by 2 bases; unmatched bases: 4. Per the germline V gene, CDR1 is MNHEY and CDR2 is SMNVEV (reference sequence). The CDR3 spans 13 residues. This chain's CDR3 is CASNPTGAYEQYF. Written as DNA, the CDR3 is TGTGCCAGCAACCCGACAGGGGCCTACGAGCAGTACTTC.